The clone carrying this T cell receptor beta chain has only one observation. The antigen is unknown. All donors participated as healthy donors of bone marrow. The data were obtained in a study of cytomegalovirus exposure and HLA in healthy donors. Regarding the study as a whole: Association with HLA alleles at 0.05 false discovery rate was found for 15,000 to 20,000 TCR beta sequences in a later analysis. Rarity held for most TCR sequences, but there were some public TCRs that occurred in many donors. Prior analysis indicated that the majority of TCR beta V segments exhibited productivity approximately 90% or approximately 30% of the time.

This CDR3 is 18 amino acids long. Germline values: CDR1 SGHNT, CDR2 YYREEE (reference sequence). V dropped 4 bases and J dropped 4; count of bases not matched to a gene: 14. 60 Vbeta and 13 Jbeta primers were used in PCR. Some clones are missing from TCRdb's copy, which holds only in-frame ones; the method was immunoSEQ multiplex PCR. This table has some 150,000 clones, 85% appearing once. Material for sequencing was PBMCs. This sequence joins TRBV5-4 and TRBJ2-1, with 10 nucleotides matching TRBD2. This TCR was sampled from a woman between 18 and 29 years old in good health and CMV-seronegative. The CDR3 region is CASSRSPSSGSFYNEQFF. The CDR3 DNA reads as TGTGCCAGCAGCCGTAGCCCCTCTAGCGGGAGCTTTTACAATGAGCAGTTCTTC.